A selection of T cell receptor beta chains follows, all from one sample in a study of blood T cell repertoires in COVID-19. Produced via immunoSEQ multiplex PCR; TCRdb's table is partial and in-frame only. This table holds tens of thousands of clones, 70% to 80% found once. What was sequenced was peripheral blood. Source of these receptors: a human donor in a cohort sampled during active COVID-19. CDR3s include the opening cysteine and the closing phenylalanine or tryptophan. A D gene is named only where the DNA matches it firmly. Only part of the rows carry a size: once, few, many, or a class if the clone is expanded.

cdr3_aa: CASSSNRAGRYGYTF; cdr3_nt: TGTGCCAGCAGTTCCAACAGGGCCGGGCGCTATGGCTACACCTTC; d_call: NA; v_call: TRBV27; j_call: TRBJ1-2; clone_size: NA
cdr3_aa: CASSLGTGFTEAFF; cdr3_nt: TGTGCCAGCTCTCTCGGGACAGGGTTCACTGAAGCTTTCTTT; d_call: TRBD1; v_call: TRBV5-8; j_call: TRBJ1-1; clone_size: NA
cdr3_aa: CASSRDRLNTGELFF; cdr3_nt: TGTGCCAGTAGTAGGGACAGGCTGAACACCGGGGAGCTGTTTTTT; d_call: TRBD1; v_call: TRBV19; j_call: TRBJ2-2; clone_size: NA
cdr3_aa: CASSIGGTGLDNEQFF; cdr3_nt: TGTGCCAGTAGTATAGGGGGGACAGGACTCGACAATGAGCAGTTCTTC; d_call: TRBD1; v_call: TRBV19; j_call: TRBJ2-1; clone_size: NA
cdr3_aa: CASSLFGLAGTGELFF; cdr3_nt: TGTGCCAGCAGTTTATTTGGACTAGCGGGGACCGGGGAGCTGTTTTTT; d_call: TRBD2; v_call: TRBV28; j_call: TRBJ2-2; clone_size: NA
cdr3_aa: CASSLTGGRTDTQYF; cdr3_nt: TGCGCCAGCAGCTTGACAGGGGGCCGCACAGATACGCAGTATTTT; d_call: TRBD1; v_call: TRBV5-1; j_call: TRBJ2-3; clone_size: NA
cdr3_aa: CASSQDTGVTEAFF; cdr3_nt: TGCGCCAGCAGCCAAGACACAGGGGTTACTGAAGCTTTCTTT; d_call: TRBD1; v_call: TRBV4-3; j_call: TRBJ1-1; clone_size: NA
cdr3_aa: CATSDRPWPYNEQFF; cdr3_nt: TGTGCCACCAGTGATCGTCCATGGCCATATAATGAGCAGTTCTTC; d_call: NA; v_call: TRBV24-1; j_call: TRBJ2-1; clone_size: NA
cdr3_aa: CAIRQGGTGNYGYTF; cdr3_nt: TGTGCCATCAGACAAGGCGGGACAGGGAACTATGGCTACACCTTC; d_call: TRBD1; v_call: TRBV10-3; j_call: TRBJ1-2; clone_size: NA
cdr3_aa: CASGTVEGYTEAFF; cdr3_nt: TGCGCCAGCGGAACAGTCGAAGGCTACACTGAAGCTTTCTTT; d_call: NA; v_call: TRBV5-1; j_call: TRBJ1-1; clone_size: once